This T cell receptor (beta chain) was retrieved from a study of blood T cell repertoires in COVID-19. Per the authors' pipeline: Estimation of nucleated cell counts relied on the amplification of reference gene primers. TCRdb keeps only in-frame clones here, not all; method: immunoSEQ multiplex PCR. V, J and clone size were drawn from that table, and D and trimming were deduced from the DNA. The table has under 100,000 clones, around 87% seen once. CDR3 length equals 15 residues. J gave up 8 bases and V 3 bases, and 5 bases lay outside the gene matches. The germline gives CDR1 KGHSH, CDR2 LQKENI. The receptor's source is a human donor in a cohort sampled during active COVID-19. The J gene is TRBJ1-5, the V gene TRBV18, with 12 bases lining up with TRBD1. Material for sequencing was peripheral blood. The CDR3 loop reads CASSPGTGGAEPQHF. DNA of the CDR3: TGTGCCAGCTCACCCGGGACAGGGGGCGCTGAGCCCCAGCATTTT.